A single sample gave rise to the 3 T cell receptor beta chains below, sequenced in a study of T-cell reconstitution after alpha-beta-depleted transplantation in children. A TCRbeta library incorporating unique molecular identifiers was prepared. In TCRdb, the PCR reads were re-called with MiXCR into one record per CDR3 protein. The repertoire holds under 750,000 distinct CDR3 sequences, with more than 20% as singletons. The material sequenced was PBMCs, mostly from graft donor cells, taken 360 days after TCRalphabeta/CD19-depleted stem cell transplant. These receptors all come from a boy under two years old who had a stem cell transplant for acute myeloid leukemia, so the T cells may come from the graft donor.

The rearrangement uses TRBV20-1 and TRBJ1-4; no clear D gene. Per germline, CDR1 DFQATT and CDR2 SNEGSKA (reference sequence). This CDR3 region has 16 residues. Trimming removed 6 bases from V and 0 bases from J, with 17 bases in between. In nucleotides, the CDR3 is TGCAGTGCCTTTCTCCTAGGAGCTGCAACTAATGAAAAACTGTTTTTT. Amino acid sequence: CSAFLLGAATNEKLFF.

This clonotype was seen more than once but under ten times. This chain joins TRBV20-1 and TRBJ1-2; D not certain. V was clipped by 4 bases and J by 7 bases, with 16 bases between them. CDR1 and CDR2 from the germline V gene are DFQATT and SNEGSKA (reference sequence). CDR3 size: 13 residues. CDR3 in amino acids: CSATPGYPAGYTF. The CDR3 coding sequence is TGCAGTGCTACCCCCGGTTACCCGGCTGGCTACACCTTC.

The chain combines TRBV18 with TRBJ2-4; TRBD1 matches 10 bases. Trimming cost V 5 bases and J 1 base; bases outside gene matches: 2. CDR1 KGHSH and CDR2 LQKENI come from the germline V gene. The CDR3 is 15 amino acids. The CDR3: CASSEDRGAKNIQYF. CDR3 DNA sequence: TGTGCCAGCTCAGAGGACAGGGGGGCCAAAAACATTCAGTACTTC.